The text below deals with one TCR beta chain. Its target is unknown. The data are from a study of monozygotic twins with inflammatory bowel disease. Broader study findings: Twins with IBD were found to have lower TCRbeta diversity (inverse Simpson) than healthy co-twins. Clonotype overlap with others was lower in IBD patients than in healthy twins, a difference that was greatest with disease activity. Support was lacking for any single strong IBD-associated signal or clonotype.

TCRalpha and TCRbeta cDNA underwent two nested PCRs of about 15 and 9 cycles. TCRdb re-called the 5' RACE reads and shows each CDR3 protein once, DNA omitted. Seen in this sample are fewer than 400,000 distinct CDR3 sequences; the ten most common clones hold 5% to 6%. The CDR3 is 15 amino acids. CDR1 is LGHNA and CDR2 is YSLEER in the germline V gene. The receptor comes from a human donor with ulcerative colitis or Crohn's disease, or a healthy co-twin of an affected twin (not recorded which). Specimen: blood. The chain employs TRBV4-3 and TRBJ2-7; there is no DNA to check the TCRdb D call of TRBD1. CDR3 region: CASSQDPQGRGEQYF.